There are a few counts of the clone carrying this TCR beta chain. Its antigen is not identified. Trimming cost V 5 bases and J 3 bases; bases outside gene matches: 7. The germline CDR1 and CDR2 sequences are ENHRY and SYGVKD. The CDR3 has 16 residues. This record belongs to a study of cytomegalovirus exposure and HLA in healthy donors. Primers for the PCR totalled 60 Vbeta and 13 Jbeta. Generated by immunoSEQ multiplex PCR, the TCRdb table keeps only in-frame clones and is missing some. The sample lists approximately 210,000 clones; roughly 80% were seen once. General study points: Among immune exposure information, only CMV serostatus was available.

Material for sequencing was PBMCs. This chain connects TRBV10-3 to TRBJ2-7, with 13 bases that match TRBD2. The source is a woman younger than 45 in good health and CMV-seropositive. The CDR3 sequence is CAISRTSGRTVYEQYF. In DNA form, the CDR3 reads TGTGCCATCAGTCGGACTAGCGGGAGAACCGTCTACGAGCAGTACTTC.